This TCR beta chain was obtained from a study of T cells in Graves' hyperthyroidism and ophthalmopathy. Study in general: Peripheral blood was obtained at initial diagnosis, preceding any treatment.

RNA transcripts provided the source from which TCR beta CDR3 regions were amplified. HTBI primers were used for first-round RT-PCR of the TCR CDR3. TCRdb recomputed calls from the multiplex PCR reads with MiXCR, one row per CDR3 protein. The sample contains around 250,000 distinct CDR3 sequences, roughly 15% of which appear only once. This clonotype was detected ten times or more. V was shortened by 4 bases and J by 1 base, with 12 bases between the two germline ends. This CDR3 is built from 15 residues. Germline CDR1 and CDR2: ENHRY and SYGVKD. The J gene is TRBJ2-3, the V gene TRBV10-3; D is ambiguous. Sequencing was performed on blood. This TCR derives from a woman between 40 and 55 years old with Graves' hyperthyroidism that later progressed to Graves' ophthalmopathy. CDR3 DNA sequence: TGTGCCATCAGTGCAAGTAGGTCTGGCACAGATACGCAGTATTTT. Translation gives CAISASRSGTDTQYF.